These T cell receptor beta chains were read from a single sample in a study of Graves' ophthalmopathy and Graves' hyperthyroidism. In TCRdb, the multiplex PCR reads were re-called with MiXCR into one record per CDR3 protein. The top ten hold over 8.5% of the sample, which has 900,000 to 1,200,000 distinct CDR3 sequences, about 38% seen once. The sample taken for sequencing was peripheral blood or thyroid tissue (not recorded which). These receptors all stem from an adult man with Graves' hyperthyroidism. CDR3s include the opening cysteine and the closing phenylalanine or tryptophan. The D gene is left open where the match is weak. Only some rows state a clone size, as once, few, many or a class for expanded clones.

V	D	size	J	DNA	CDR3
TRBV6-6	-	few	TRBJ1-5	TGTGCCAGCAGAATCACAGAGAATCAGCCCCAGCATTTT	CASRITENQPQHF
TRBV9	-	many	TRBJ1-3	TGTGCCAGCAGCGGGACTGTTCCCAGAAACACCATATATTTT	CASSGTVPRNTIYF
TRBV10-3	TRBD1	-	TRBJ1-5	TGTGCCATCAGTGGGGAACAGGGGTCGTCTCAGCCCCAGCATTTT	CAISGEQGSSQPQHF
TRBV7-9	-	-	TRBJ2-5	TGTGCCAGCAGCTTAAAGGAGTTCACCGGGGAAGAGACCCAGTACTTC	CASSLKEFTGEETQYF
TRBV14	TRBD2	many	TRBJ2-5	TGTGCCAGCAGCCAAATAGCGGGAGTAGCAGAGACCCAGTACTTC	CASSQIAGVAETQYF
TRBV10-2	TRBD2	few	TRBJ2-7	TGCGCCAGTCGGGGCAGCGGGAGGGGCGAGCAGTACTTC	CASRGSGRGEQYF
TRBV18	-	few	TRBJ1-6	TGTGCCAGCTCACCACCGGGGGTAGGCCGTGGACCCCTCCACTTT	CASSPPGVGRGPLHF
TRBV11-2	-	many	TRBJ2-2	TGTGCCAGCAGCTTAGGAGTTGGGAGCGACAACACCGGGGAGCTGTTTTTT	CASSLGVGSDNTGELFF
TRBV15	TRBD1	many	TRBJ1-5	TGTGCCACCAGCAGTGGACAGGGGGCTTATCAGCCCCAGCATTTT	CATSSGQGAYQPQHF
TRBV6-5	-	-	TRBJ1-1	TGTGCCAGCAGTTACGTAAGAGGAGACACTGAAGCTTTCTTT	CASSYVRGDTEAFF
TRBV12-3/TRBV12-4	-	few	TRBJ1-1	TGTGCCAGCAGATCGGGGACGAGGGAACCGAACACTGAAGCTTTCTTT	CASRSGTREPNTEAFF
TRBV28	TRBD1	few	TRBJ1-4	TGTCCCAGCAGTTCCACAGGGGAGGGTGAAAAACTGTTTTTT	CPSSSTGEGEKLFF
TRBV9	-	once	TRBJ2-7	TGTGCCAGCTCACTCAGGGGTTTTGGCGAGCAGTACTTC	CASSLRGFGEQYF
TRBV19	TRBD2	many	TRBJ2-7	TGTGCCAGTAGTATGGAGTTAGCGGGGACAACCTACGAGCAGTACTTC	CASSMELAGTTYEQYF
TRBV27	TRBD2	few	TRBJ2-5	TGTGCCAGCAGTCCAGGACTAGCGGGACTAAAGACCCAGTACTTC	CASSPGLAGLKTQYF
TRBV29-1	-	-	TRBJ1-1	TGCAGCTACAGACGGAACACTGAAGCTTTCTTT	CSYRRNTEAFF
TRBV7-6	-	many	TRBJ1-4	TGTGCCAGCAGCCGGGAAGGTTCCTCCGGAACTAATGAAAAACTGTTTTTT	CASSREGSSGTNEKLFF
TRBV5-8	-	few	TRBJ2-5	TGTGCCAGCAGCTCCCGGACAGAAACACAAGAGACCCAGTACTTC	CASSSRTETQETQYF